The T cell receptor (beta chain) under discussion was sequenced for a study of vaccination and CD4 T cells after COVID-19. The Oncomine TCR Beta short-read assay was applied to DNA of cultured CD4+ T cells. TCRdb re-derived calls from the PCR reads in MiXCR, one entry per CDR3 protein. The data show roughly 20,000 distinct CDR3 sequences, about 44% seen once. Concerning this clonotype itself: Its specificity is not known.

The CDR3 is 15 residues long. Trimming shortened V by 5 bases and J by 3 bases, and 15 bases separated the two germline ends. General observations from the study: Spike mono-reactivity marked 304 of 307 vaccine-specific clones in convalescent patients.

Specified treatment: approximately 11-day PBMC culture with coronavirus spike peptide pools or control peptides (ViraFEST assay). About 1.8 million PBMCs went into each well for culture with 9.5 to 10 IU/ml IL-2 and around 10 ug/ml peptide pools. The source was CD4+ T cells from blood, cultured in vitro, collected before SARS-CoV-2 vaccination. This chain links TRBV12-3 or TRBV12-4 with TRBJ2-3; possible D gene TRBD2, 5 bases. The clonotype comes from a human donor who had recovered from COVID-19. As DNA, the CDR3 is TGTGCCAGCAGTCCCGGAGGTCGTGGGACAGATACGCAGTATTTT. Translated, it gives CASSPGGRGTDTQYF.